The 32 T cell receptor beta chains reported below all come from one sample, sequenced in a study of radiation and T cells in renal cell carcinoma. Time point specified: blood 2 weeks post-SBRT. Treatment reported: 15 Gy SBRT to primary tumor, nephrectomy 4 weeks later. Generated by immunoSEQ multiplex PCR, the TCRdb table keeps only in-frame clones and is missing some. Here the sample spans 150,000 to 180,000 clones, roughly 89% being singletons. Sequencing used blood, obtained from a patient whose treatment included radiotherapy and nephrectomy. The receptor source for this set is a woman aged 45-59 years with renal cell carcinoma.

This CDR3 reads CASSQENSLTYNEQFF. CDR3 DNA: TGCGCCAGCAGCCAAGAGAACAGCCTGACCTACAATGAGCAGTTCTTC. The genes are TRBV4-3 and TRBJ2-1; the D is unclear. Trimming cost V 0 bases and J 2 bases, with 11 bases left between them. The CDR3 has 16 residues. Germline V gene data show CDR1 as LGHNA and CDR2 as YSLEER.

This chain uses TRBV7-9 with TRBJ2-5, with 7 positions matching TRBD1. Per the germline V gene, CDR1 is SEHNR and CDR2 is FQNEAQ (reference sequence). J lost 3 bases, V lost 5 bases, and 6 bases had no gene match. This CDR3 comprises 14 residues. The CDR3: CASSPRTGEETQYF. CDR3 bases: TGTGCCAGCAGCCCCCGTACAGGGGAAGAGACCCAGTACTTC.

This chain joins TRBV5-1 and TRBJ1-1; no definite D call. The V gene's germline CDR1 is SGHRS and CDR2 YFSETQ. The V end lost 6 bases, the J end lost 4 bases, and 13 bases lay between the germline ends. The CDR3 contains 13 residues. CDR3 nucleotides: TGCGCCAGCAACGTGGAGTTGGGCACTGAAGCTTTCTTT. Translating gives CASNVELGTEAFF.

This chain connects TRBV5-1 to TRBJ2-1; 11 bases map to TRBD1. The J segment lost 13 bases and the V segment lost 2 bases, leaving 17 bases of the junction unmatched. Germline values: CDR1 SGHRS, CDR2 YFSETQ. The CDR3 has 17 residues. CDR3 DNA: TGCGCCAGCAGCTTAGTTGTCGGCGGACAGGGGGCCCCAGGACAGTTCTTC. It codes for CASSLVVGGQGAPGQFF.

This clone was detected once. The V call is TRBV6-5, the J call TRBJ2-1, with D perhaps TRBD2 (7 bases). Germline lookup yields CDR1 MNHEY and CDR2 SVGAGI. With 2 bases removed from V and 4 bases from J, the gap between germline ends came to 9 bases. The CDR3 extends over 14 amino acids. CDR3 sequence reads: CASSYRGAYNEQFF. The CDR3 nucleotides are TGTGCCAGCAGTTACCGGGGGGCTTACAATGAGCAGTTCTTC.

V is TRBV2 and J is TRBJ2-7; D not certain. Trimming stripped 4 bases from V and 6 bases from J, with 7 bases between. Germline V gives CDR1 SNHLY, CDR2 FYNNEI. This CDR3 has 11 residues. The CDR3 DNA reads TGTGCCAGCAGTGTCAGACGCGAGCAGTACTTC. It translates to CASSVRREQYF.

The table lists this clone with a few counts. Other DNA sequences in the same sample also yield this CDR3. V gene TRBV19 combines with J gene TRBJ1-1, with a possible D match to TRBD1 (5 bases). The CDR3 has 13 residues. Germline V gives CDR1 LNHDA, CDR2 SQIVND (reference sequence). Trimming stripped 6 bases from V and 0 bases from J, with 8 bases between. The CDR3 bases are TGTGCCAGTAGCATGACAGTGAACACTGAAGCTTTCTTT. Protein sequence: CASSMTVNTEAFF.

The rearrangement links TRBV18 to TRBJ1-2; the match to TRBD1 covers 7 bases. CDR1 and CDR2 from the germline V gene are KGHSH and LQKENI. After removal of 2 bases from V and 2 bases from J, the junction contained 8 bases not matched to a gene. This CDR3 comprises 16 residues. This CDR3 is CASSPRGPLANYGYTF. The CDR3, as DNA: TGTGCCAGCTCACCAAGGGGGCCTCTAGCCAACTATGGCTACACCTTC.

The chain employs TRBV5-4 and TRBJ2-1; 8 nucleotides agree with TRBD2. Germline V lookup: CDR1 SGHNT, CDR2 YYREEE (reference sequence). The CDR3 consists of 16 residues. J was trimmed by 7 bases and V by 3 bases; bases with no gene match: 12. This CDR3 reads CASSSPGGARENEQFF. The CDR3 DNA follows: TGTGCCAGCAGCTCGCCGGGGGGGGCCCGGGAGAATGAGCAGTTCTTC.

The chain has TRBV25-1 and TRBJ1-3; TRBD1 might be the D (6 bases). This CDR3 contains 17 residues. The germline V and J ends were trimmed by 2 bases and 3 bases, with 17 bases remaining between them. Germline CDR1 is MGHDK and CDR2 is SYGVNS. CDR3 nucleotides: TGTGCCAGCAGTGAACTGAGGGGGGGGGCAGGTGGAAACACCATATATTTT. It yields the protein CASSELRGGAGGNTIYF.

The gene calls are TRBV5-6 and TRBJ2-2, with D perhaps given as TRBD1 or TRBD2 (5 bases each). CDR3 length: 15 residues. The germline V gene has CDR1 SGHDT and CDR2 YYEEEE. V dropped 2 bases and J dropped 9 bases, with 17 bases sitting between them. CDR3 loop: CASSFRRRGDRELFF. CDR3 bases: TGTGCCAGCAGCTTTCGAAGAAGAGGGGACCGGGAGCTGTTTTTT.

This clone has a handful of counts. The rearrangement links TRBV13 to TRBJ1-1; D might be TRBD1 (6 bases). From germline, CDR1 is PRHDT and CDR2 FYEKMQ (reference sequence). The CDR3 runs 14 residues. V shed 2 bases and J shed 3 bases, with 10 bases lying between them. The CDR3 loop is CASSLRQDHTEAFF. The CDR3 nucleotides are TGTGCCAGCAGCTTAAGACAGGACCACACTGAAGCTTTCTTT.

This chain uses TRBV6-5 with TRBJ2-5; no clear D. V shed 8 bases and J shed 4 bases, with 11 bases lying between them. The CDR3 covers 12 residues. The germline CDR1 and CDR2 sequences are MNHEY and SVGAGI. CDR3 amino acids: CASGRLGETQYF. The CDR3 nucleotides are TGTGCCAGCGGCCGACTGGGAGAGACCCAGTACTTC.

V usage is TRBV5-5 and J usage is TRBJ1-3, with D uncertain. CDR3 length: 17 amino acids. Trimming took 0 bases from V and 0 from J, leaving 13 bases between them. Germline V gene lookup returns CDR1 SGHKS and CDR2 YYEKEE (reference sequence). CDR3 coding DNA: TGTGCCAGCAGCTTGGAGGGCCTGCGTGCCTCTGGAAACACCATATATTTT. Amino acid sequence: CASSLEGLRASGNTIYF.

This sequence joins TRBV9 and TRBJ2-2; TRBD1 agrees at 8 bases. V gave up 7 bases and J gave up 4 bases; unmatched junction bases: 6. The CDR3 runs to 14 residues. The germline V gene encodes CDR1 SGDLS and CDR2 YYNGEE. This chain's CDR3 is CASGAGTGTGELFF. The CDR3 nucleotides read TGTGCCAGCGGGGCCGGGACAGGCACCGGGGAGCTGTTTTTT.

This rearrangement joins TRBV9 to TRBJ2-3; 8 bases map to TRBD2. This CDR3 has 16 residues. J was trimmed by 4 bases and V by 0 bases; bases with no gene match: 7. Germline values: CDR1 SGDLS, CDR2 YYNGEE. The CDR3 nucleotides are TGTGCCAGCAGCGTAGCACCGGGGGGGCCGTCAGATACGCAGTATTTT. This codes for CASSVAPGGPSDTQYF.

The chain recombines TRBV30 with TRBJ1-5; 7 bases line up with TRBD1. The junction had 10 bases not matched to a gene; V was cut back by 2 bases and J by 6 bases. CDR1 GTSNPN and CDR2 SVGIG come from the germline V gene (reference sequence). The CDR3 loop spans 15 amino acids. The CDR3 DNA reads as TGTGCCTGGAGTAGAGAACTGACAGGGTCTCAGCCCCAGCATTTT. Translated: CAWSRELTGSQPQHF.

The chain uses TRBV6-1 and TRBJ2-5, with D maybe TRBD1 (5 bases). There are 16 residues in the CDR3. CDR1 MNHNS and CDR2 SASEGT come from the germline V gene. V lost 4 bases, J lost 3 bases, and 18 bases lay in between. The CDR3 region has the DNA TGTGCCAGCAGTGCGGTAGGGGTCCCTATAAAAGAGACCCAGTACTTC. This codes for CASSAVGVPIKETQYF.

J is TRBJ2-5 and V is TRBV6-1; D is ambiguous. From germline, CDR1 is MNHNS and CDR2 SASEGT. The germline V and J ends were trimmed by 3 bases and 2 bases, with 10 bases remaining between them. There are 14 residues in the CDR3. The CDR3 here is CASSDYTNQETQYF. As DNA, the CDR3 is TGTGCCAGCAGTGACTACACCAATCAAGAGACCCAGTACTTC.

This clone was recorded once. The chain joins TRBV4-2 to TRBJ2-1; 9 bases agree with TRBD2. Trimming cost V 4 bases and J 2 bases; bases outside gene matches: 6. Germline assignment: CDR1 LGHNA and CDR2 YNFKEQ. This CDR3 is built from 16 residues. The DNA for the CDR3 is TGTGCCAGCAGCCGTTCTAGCGGGGTGCCCTACAATGAGCAGTTCTTC. Translated: CASSRSSGVPYNEQFF.

For this clone: Other nucleotide sequences in the sample specify the same CDR3. This rearrangement joins TRBV6-1 to TRBJ1-5; TRBD1 is a possible D gene (6 bases). Trimming cost V 6 bases and J 0 bases, with 9 bases left between them. Germline V gives CDR1 MNHNS, CDR2 SASEGT. There are 14 residues in the CDR3. The CDR3 DNA sequence: TGTGCCAGCAGGTTGACAGGTAGCAATCAGCCCCAGCATTTT. Protein sequence: CASRLTGSNQPQHF.

The V call is TRBV19, the J call TRBJ2-7; TRBD2 aligns across 9 bases. The J segment lost 0 bases and the V segment lost 4 bases, leaving 4 bases of the junction unmatched. In germline, CDR1 is LNHDA, CDR2 SQIVND (reference sequence). The CDR3 is 15 amino acids. The chain's CDR3 is CASSTGLASSYEQYF. In DNA form, the CDR3 reads TGTGCCAGTAGTACCGGACTAGCGTCCTCCTACGAGCAGTACTTC.

The V call is TRBV5-1, the J call TRBJ2-5; D may correspond to TRBD1 or TRBD2 (5 bases each). Trimming left V 0 bases short and J 9 bases short, with 18 bases between. Germline CDR1 and CDR2: SGHRS and YFSETQ. The CDR3 length is 15 residues. In DNA, the CDR3 is TGCGCCAGCAGCTTGGAGCCAGCAGTTGGGGGACCCCAGTACTTC. This codes for CASSLEPAVGGPQYF.

This clone has just one count. The V gene is TRBV4-1, the J gene TRBJ1-1; tentative D call: TRBD1 (5 bases). The germline CDR1 and CDR2 sequences are MGHRA and YSYEKL. The CDR3 extends over 13 amino acids. The V end was cut by 6 bases, the J end by 0 bases, with 8 bases between. The chain's CDR3 is CASSDSMNTEAFF. CDR3 nucleotides: TGCGCCAGCAGTGACAGTATGAACACTGAAGCTTTCTTT.

The chain links TRBV9 to TRBJ1-6; possibly TRBD1 for D (6 bases). Trimming removed 2 bases from V and 1 base from J, with 10 bases in between. In germline, CDR1 is SGDLS, CDR2 YYNGEE. The CDR3 runs to 16 residues. This CDR3 is CASSVGGKSYNSPLHF. As DNA, the CDR3 is TGTGCCAGCAGCGTGGGGGGCAAGTCCTATAATTCACCCCTCCACTTT.

The table lists this clone with a few counts. The rearrangement joins TRBV30 to TRBJ1-1, with 7 bases matching TRBD1. The CDR3 extends over 12 amino acids. V lost 3 bases and J lost 10; bases outside the gene matches: 8. Germline CDR1 is GTSNPN and CDR2 is SVGIG (reference sequence). CDR3 in DNA: TGTGCCTGGAGGGAGGCTGACAGGGTAGCTTTCTTT. Amino acid sequence: CAWREADRVAFF.

The chain couples TRBV9 to TRBJ2-3, with 8 bases aligning to TRBD2. Germline V lookup: CDR1 SGDLS, CDR2 YYNGEE. The CDR3 is made up of 17 amino acids. Trimming removed 4 bases from V and 5 bases from J; junction bases left unmatched: 15. CDR3 in DNA: TGTGCCAGCAGCAGACGAGGAGCGGGGGCTGAGGGAGATACGCAGTATTTT. Translated: CASSRRGAGAEGDTQYF.

The count of this clone is one. The chain combines TRBV18 with TRBJ2-5; 7 positions match TRBD1. Looked up from germline, CDR1 is KGHSH and CDR2 is LQKENI. V gave up 6 bases and J gave up 3 bases; unmatched junction bases: 4. The CDR3 consists of 13 residues. This CDR3 reads CASSLGQKETQYF. CDR3 DNA sequence: TGTGCCAGCTCGCTGGGACAGAAAGAGACCCAGTACTTC.

The chain has TRBV29-1 and TRBJ1-1; TRBD1 aligns across 8 bases. CDR3 length: 15 residues. The germline gives CDR1 SQVTM, CDR2 ANQGSEA. With V trimmed by 7 bases and J by 5 bases, 15 bases remained unmatched. The CDR3 region has the DNA TGCAGCGCCCGTGGACAGGGCGGTGGAAGGACTGAAGCTTTCTTT. This sequence encodes CSARGQGGGRTEAFF. The variable domain in full, completed from reference TRBV29-1 and TRBJ1-1, reads SAVISQKPSRDICQRGTSLTIQCQVDSQVTMMFWYRQQPGQSLTLIATANQGSEATYESGFVIDKFPISRPNLTFSTLTVSNMSPEDSSIYLCSARGQGGGRTEAFFGQGTRLTVV.

This chain links TRBV25-1 with TRBJ1-3; the match to TRBD1 covers 8 bases. This CDR3 spans 16 amino acids. J was trimmed by 0 bases and V by 2 bases; bases with no gene match: 3. The germline gives CDR1 MGHDK, CDR2 SYGVNS. The chain's CDR3 is CASSEAGGNSGNTIYF. In DNA, the CDR3 is TGTGCCAGCAGTGAAGCAGGGGGCAACTCTGGAAACACCATATATTTT.

The chain combines TRBV11-2 with TRBJ1-3, with TRBD1 as a possible D gene (6 bases). CDR1 is SGHAT, CDR2 FQNNGV, per germline. The CDR3 loop spans 15 amino acids. V was clipped by 5 bases and J by 3 bases, with 14 bases between them. CDR3 region: CASSLGQLSGNTIYF. DNA of the CDR3: TGTGCCAGCAGCCTAGGACAGTTAAGTGGAAACACCATATATTTT.

This clone was seen only a few times. The chain has TRBV7-9 and TRBJ1-1; D is uncertain. This CDR3 is 16 amino acids long. CDR1 is SEHNR and CDR2 is FQNEAQ in the germline V gene (reference sequence). V gave up 5 bases and J gave up 1 base, with 17 bases separating them. The CDR3 coding sequence is TGTGCCAGCAGCCCTACCGTTGGAATGACGAACACTGAAGCTTTCTTT. Amino acids: CASSPTVGMTNTEAFF.